These T cell receptor beta chains were read from a single sample in a study of T cell responses to AZD1222 COVID-19 vaccine. Some clones are missing from TCRdb's copy, which holds only in-frame ones; the method was immunoSEQ multiplex PCR. The sample has approximately 150,000 clones; around 90% are singletons. The source was peripheral blood, collected 28 days after the second AZD1222 dose. All receptors derive from an adult who received the AZD1222 COVID-19 vaccine. The CDR3 runs from the conserved cysteine through the conserved F or W. Fields, in order: V gene, J gene, D gene, clone size, CDR3 protein, CDR3 DNA. The D gene is left open where the match is weak. Size is omitted from some rows. Given values are once, few, many or a class for expanded clones.

TRBV25-1,TRBJ2-7,NA,NA,CASSESVYEQYF,TGTGCCAGCAGTGAATCGGTTTACGAGCAGTACTTC
TRBV19,TRBJ1-4,NA,NA,CASSSEDGFNEKLFF,TGTGCCAGTAGTTCGGAGGACGGATTCAATGAAAAACTGTTTTTT
TRBV5-1,TRBJ1-3,NA,NA,CASSLRQSSGNTIYF,TGCGCCAGCAGCTTGAGGCAGAGCTCTGGAAACACCATATATTTT
TRBV4-3,TRBJ2-1,TRBD2,NA,CASSQDRGTSGPNEQFF,TGCGCCAGCAGCCAAGATCGCGGGACTAGCGGTCCCAATGAGCAGTTCTTC
TRBV2,TRBJ2-1,NA,once,CASSERGTGSYNEQFF,TGTGCCAGCAGTGAAAGGGGGACGGGATCCTACAATGAGCAGTTCTTC
TRBV7-9,TRBJ2-1,NA,NA,CASSLRTVPNEQFF,TGTGCCAGCAGCTTACGGACCGTCCCGAATGAGCAGTTCTTC
TRBV28,TRBJ1-1,TRBD1,NA,CASSLLDREAFF,TGTGCCAGCAGTTTGTTGGACAGGGAAGCTTTCTTT
TRBV3-1/TRBV3-2,TRBJ2-4,TRBD2,NA,CASSNSGIAKNIQYF,TGTGCCAGCAGTAATAGCGGGATTGCCAAAAACATTCAGTACTTC
TRBV6-1,TRBJ1-2,TRBD1,NA,CASSEVGDRGHYGYTF,TGTGCCAGCAGTGAAGTGGGGGACAGGGGGCACTATGGCTACACCTTC
TRBV7-2,TRBJ2-1,TRBD1,NA,CASRPDRGQNEQFF,TGTGCCAGCAGACCAGACAGGGGGCAAAATGAGCAGTTCTTC
TRBV25-1,TRBJ2-7,NA,NA,CATGRAYEQYF,TGTGCCACCGGTAGAGCCTACGAGCAGTACTTC
TRBV10-3,TRBJ2-7,NA,NA,CAISGRGSYEQYF,TGTGCCATCAGTGGTCGGGGGTCCTACGAGCAGTACTTC
TRBV30,TRBJ1-5,TRBD1,NA,CAWSQGAPGNQPQHF,TGTGCCTGGAGCCAGGGGGCGCCGGGGAATCAGCCCCAGCATTTT
TRBV27,TRBJ1-1,TRBD1,NA,CASSLGQGVTEAFF,TGTGCCAGCAGTTTAGGACAGGGCGTCACTGAAGCTTTCTTT
TRBV3-1/TRBV3-2,TRBJ2-7,NA,NA,CASSQGPEYEQYF,TGTGCCAGCAGCCAAGGTCCCGAGTACGAGCAGTACTTC
TRBV5-1,TRBJ2-2,TRBD1,NA,CASSLRTGGPANTGELFF,TGCGCCAGCAGCTTAAGGACAGGGGGCCCGGCGAACACCGGGGAGCTGTTTTTT
TRBV5-1,TRBJ2-3,NA,few,CASSLEGGPDTQYF,TGCGCCAGCAGCTTGGAGGGGGGGCCAGATACGCAGTATTTT
TRBV2,TRBJ2-1,TRBD2,once,CASSEELAGGYNEQFF,TGTGCCAGCAGTGAAGAGCTAGCGGGAGGATACAATGAGCAGTTCTTC
TRBV6-5,TRBJ2-7,TRBD2,NA,CASSFLAGGTYEQYF,TGTGCCAGCAGCTTTCTAGCGGGGGGAACCTACGAGCAGTACTTC
TRBV19,TRBJ1-1,TRBD1,NA,CASSKTGNLEAFF,TGTGCCAGTAGTAAGACAGGGAACCTTGAAGCTTTCTTT
TRBV7-9,TRBJ2-6,NA,NA,CASSLFQGTSGANVLTF,TGTGCCAGCAGCTTATTTCAGGGGACCTCTGGGGCCAACGTCCTGACTTTC
TRBV2,TRBJ1-3,NA,NA,CASSEQGRNSGNTIYF,TGTGCCAGCAGTGAGCAAGGCCGAAACTCTGGAAACACCATATATTTT
TRBV5-8,TRBJ1-6,NA,NA,CASSQGPTRAPLHF,TGTGCCAGCAGCCAGGGACCGACTAGGGCACCCCTCCACTTT
TRBV5-6,TRBJ2-3,NA,NA,CASVLWTEGADTQYF,TGTGCCAGCGTCCTCTGGACAGAAGGGGCGGATACGCAGTATTTT
TRBV3-1/TRBV3-2,TRBJ2-7,NA,NA,CASSSLGGAENEQYF,TGTGCCAGCAGCAGTTTGGGGGGCGCCGAGAACGAGCAGTACTTC
TRBV30,TRBJ2-2,TRBD1,NA,CAWGTGGNTGELFF,TGTGCCTGGGGGACAGGGGGTAACACCGGGGAGCTGTTTTTT
TRBV4-2,TRBJ2-7,NA,NA,CASSQEEAVSYEQYF,TGTGCCAGCAGCCAAGAAGAAGCGGTCTCCTACGAGCAGTACTTC
TRBV7-3,TRBJ2-3,NA,once,CASSSLPADTQYF,TGTGCCAGCAGCTCCCTTCCGGCAGATACGCAGTATTTT
TRBV5-1,TRBJ2-1,NA,NA,CASSYWPVSYNEQFF,TGCGCCAGCTCATACTGGCCGGTCTCCTACAATGAGCAGTTCTTC
TRBV7-9,TRBJ1-4,TRBD1,NA,CASSLGDRGKNEKLFF,TGTGCCAGCAGCTTAGGGGACAGGGGGAAGAATGAAAAACTGTTTTTT